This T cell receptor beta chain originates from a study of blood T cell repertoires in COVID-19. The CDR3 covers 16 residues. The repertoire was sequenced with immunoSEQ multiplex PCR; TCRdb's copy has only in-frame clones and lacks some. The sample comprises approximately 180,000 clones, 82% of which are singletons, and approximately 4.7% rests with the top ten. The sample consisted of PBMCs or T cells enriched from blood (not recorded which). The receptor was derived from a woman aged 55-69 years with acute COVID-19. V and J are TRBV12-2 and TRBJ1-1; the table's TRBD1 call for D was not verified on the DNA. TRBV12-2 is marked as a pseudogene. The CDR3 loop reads CASRRTQGCSGTEAFF. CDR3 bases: TGTGCAAGTCGCCGCACGCAGGGGTGCAGCGGAACTGAAGCTTTCTTT.